This T cell receptor (beta chain) came from a study of early T cells in non-severe SARS-CoV-2 infection. Study at large: Bulk RNA from unsorted whole blood was sequenced; chains were unpaired. Study-wide findings and caveats: Missing private and CD4 specificities, VDJdb matching favored anti-spike CD8 responses.

This CDR3 region has 18 residues. A note on this clonotype: Its antigen is currently unknown.

Unique molecular identifiers were affixed to single, distinct cDNA molecules. TCRdb re-called the 5' RACE reads through MiXCR, storing one row per CDR3 protein. The table lists fewer than 65,000 distinct CDR3 sequences, approximately 10% of them singletons, with more than 3% in the top ten. The specimen comprised whole blood, sampled at baseline. The chain joins TRBV12-2 to TRBJ1-4. TRBV12-2 is a pseudogene locus. This clonotype originated in an adult who was a healthcare worker with PCR-confirmed SARS-CoV-2 infection or an uninfected control (not recorded which). CDR3 in DNA: TGTGCAAGTCGCTTAGAATTACCGGTCGAGGGAAGCAATGAAAAACTGTTTTTT. Encoded protein: CASRLELPVEGSNEKLFF.